One sample yielded the 17 T cell receptor beta chains listed below, sequenced in a study of T cell repertoires in cytomegalovirus infection. One entry per CDR3 protein, called by TCRdb with MiXCR from the reads. Among under 250,000 distinct CDR3 sequences, 6.5% were seen once, and the ten largest hold around 6.5%. Material: PBMCs. Source of these receptors: a human donor in good health (CMV status not recorded). Some clones in this sample may be carry-over from other donors' samples.

This clonotype showed up many times. The chain has TRBV14 and TRBJ2-3, with TRBD1 identical over 9 bases. The CDR3 consists of 17 residues. V shed 3 bases, J shed 4 bases, and the junction held 11 bases outside the gene matches. Germline values: CDR1 SGHDN, CDR2 FVKESK. CDR3 nucleotide sequence: TGTGCCAGCAGCCAGGGCAAGATACAGGGGGCCGCAGATACGCAGTATTTT. It encodes CASSQGKIQGAADTQYF. Based on the CDR3 plus reference TRBV14 and TRBJ2-3, the full variable domain is EAGVTQFPSHSVIEKGQTVTLRCDPISGHDNLYWYRRVMGKEIKFLLHFVKESKQDESGMPNNRFLAERTGGTYSTLKVQPAELEDSGVYFCASSQGKIQGAADTQYFGPGTRLTVL.

This clonotype has only a few counts. The rearrangement joins TRBV20-1 to TRBJ1-1, with D possibly matching TRBD1 (6 bases). The CDR3 sequence is 15 residues long. Trimming removed 2 bases from V and 3 bases from J, with 16 bases in between. The V gene's germline CDR1 is DFQATT and CDR2 SNEGSKA (reference sequence). The CDR3 loop is CSARTRGARYTEAFF. DNA of the CDR3: TGCAGTGCTAGAACAAGGGGGGCGCGGTACACTGAAGCTTTCTTT.

This clonotype has a count of ten or more. CDR3 nucleotides: TGTGCCAGCAGCTTAGCCACTCGCAATCAGCCCCAGCATTTT. The encoded protein is CASSLATRNQPQHF. The chain joins TRBV7-2 to TRBJ1-5, with D hard to call. The V end lost 0 bases, the J end lost 2 bases, and 5 bases lay between the germline ends. The CDR3 is 14 amino acids. CDR1 is SGHTA and CDR2 is FQGNSA in the germline V gene.

The table lists this clonotype with a few counts. V and J are TRBV18 and TRBJ1-5; no clear D. From germline, CDR1 is KGHSH and CDR2 LQKENI. Trimming cost V 3 bases and J 7 bases, with 13 bases left between them. This CDR3 is built from 14 residues. This CDR3 is CASSPPDIGQPQHF. CDR3 nucleotides: TGTGCCAGCTCACCCCCAGACATCGGGCAGCCCCAGCATTTT.

The table lists this clonotype with many counts. The rearrangement links TRBV28 to TRBJ2-2; D call uncertain. Germline loops: CDR1 MDHEN, CDR2 SYDVKM. V dropped 3 bases and J dropped 4 bases, with 9 bases sitting between them. CDR3 length: 14 amino acids. CDR3 residues: CASSFGGVTGELFF. The CDR3 DNA follows: TGTGCCAGCAGTTTTGGTGGGGTCACCGGGGAGCTGTTTTTT.

The V gene is TRBV20-1, the J gene TRBJ1-6; 7 bases agree with TRBD1. The V gene's germline CDR1 is DFQATT and CDR2 SNEGSKA (reference sequence). This CDR3 spans 14 amino acids. Trimming at V came to 5 bases and at J to 9 bases, leaving 10 bases not matched to a gene. This chain's CDR3 is CSASRQGFGSPLHF. The CDR3 DNA is TGCAGTGCTTCAAGACAGGGTTTTGGTTCACCCCTCCACTTT.

About this clonotype: Possible read error: a much larger clone is one base away. This chain links TRBV20-1 with TRBJ1-1, with 8 bases matching TRBD1. Looked up from germline, CDR1 is DFQATT and CDR2 is SNEGSKA (reference sequence). This CDR3 is built from 12 residues. This CDR3 is CSAPDRGVEASF. CDR3 nucleotide sequence: TGCAGTGCACCAGACAGGGGCGTGGAAGCTTCCTTT.

This clonotype has at least ten counts. V gene TRBV6-2 or TRBV6-3 combines with J gene TRBJ2-7; the match to TRBD1 covers 9 bases. CDR1 and CDR2 (germline): MNHEY, SVGEGT. The length of the CDR3 is 13 residues. V was pared by 6 bases and J by 3 bases, with 3 bases of the junction left unmatched. The CDR3 coding sequence is TGTGCCAGCAGGGGGGACAGGGTCTACGAGCAGTACTTC. It encodes CASRGDRVYEQYF.

This clonotype appeared many times. V and J are TRBV7-2 and TRBJ2-7; the match to TRBD2 covers 9 bases. The CDR3 spans 14 residues. Trimming removed 3 bases from V and 2 bases from J; junction bases left unmatched: 2. Per the germline V gene, CDR1 is SGHTA and CDR2 is FQGNSA. CDR3 bases: TGTGCCAGCAGCTTTAGCGGGGGCACCTACGAGCAGTACTTC. Protein: CASSFSGGTYEQYF.

This clonotype was picked up many times. The CDR3 DNA sequence: TGTGCCAGCAGTTACGGGACTAGCGGGGGCCCCGGCGAGGAGACCCAGTACTTC. Translated: CASSYGTSGGPGEETQYF. The rearrangement uses TRBV6-2 or TRBV6-3 and TRBJ2-5; 14 bases are a match to TRBD2. V gave up 2 bases and J gave up 5 bases; unmatched junction bases: 10. Germline loops: CDR1 MNHEY, CDR2 SVGEGT. The CDR3 loop spans 18 amino acids.

This clonotype appeared many times. The V and J genes are TRBV29-1 and TRBJ2-2; D not certain. This CDR3 is 15 amino acids long. Per the germline V gene, CDR1 is SQVTM and CDR2 is ANQGSEA. V was shortened by 4 bases and J by 0 bases, with 12 bases between the two germline ends. The CDR3 reads CSVAVRTANTGELFF. The CDR3 region has the DNA TGCAGCGTTGCGGTACGGACCGCGAACACCGGGGAGCTGTTTTTT.

This clonotype has at least ten counts. This sequence joins TRBV11-2 and TRBJ1-3; the D is unclear. CDR1 SGHAT and CDR2 FQNNGV come from the germline V gene. CDR3 length: 16 amino acids. V lost 5 bases and J lost 2, with 16 bases in between. The CDR3 is CASSPPSGFAGNTIYF. CDR3 DNA sequence: TGTGCCAGCAGCCCGCCTTCAGGTTTCGCTGGAAACACCATATATTTT.

For this clonotype: A much larger clone differs from this one at a single base, so this may be a read error. The CDR3 reads CASSPHRGNEQFF. In DNA, the CDR3 is TGTGCCAGCAGCCCTCATAGAGGCAATGAGCAGTTCTTC. The chain employs TRBV14 and TRBJ2-1; no firm D call. The CDR3 runs to 13 residues. Germline loops: CDR1 SGHDN, CDR2 FVKESK. Trimming removed 4 bases at V and 6 bases at J, with 10 bases between.

This clonotype was counted at least ten times. This sequence joins TRBV20-1 and TRBJ2-5, with unresolved D. Germline loops: CDR1 DFQATT, CDR2 SNEGSKA (reference sequence). The CDR3 loop spans 12 amino acids. Trimming left V 3 bases short and J 5 bases short, with 10 bases between. The CDR3, as DNA: TGCAGTGCTAGGGCCGGTATGGAGACCCAGTACTTC. It encodes CSARAGMETQYF.

Many counts were recorded for this clonotype. The gene calls are TRBV29-1 and TRBJ2-4; 11 bases align to TRBD1. Germline values: CDR1 SQVTM, CDR2 ANQGSEA. Unmatched junction bases numbered 7, after V lost 4 bases and J lost 5 bases. The CDR3 extends over 15 amino acids. CDR3 sequence: CSVVGTGGSQNIQYF. CDR3 nucleotides: TGCAGCGTTGTCGGGACAGGGGGGAGTCAAAACATTCAGTACTTC.

At least ten counts were recorded for this clonotype. The V and J genes are TRBV30 and TRBJ1-3, with D tentatively TRBD1 (5 bases). This CDR3 is built from 13 residues. Germline loops: CDR1 GTSNPN, CDR2 SVGIG (reference sequence). The V gene lost 4 bases and the J gene lost 1 base, with 8 bases spanning the gap. The CDR3 sequence: CAWTKGSGNTIYF. DNA for the CDR3: TGTGCCTGGACGAAGGGGTCTGGAAACACCATATATTTT.

In this sample, this clonotype turned up many times. This CDR3 reads CSARGGDPAAGYTF. CDR3 DNA: TGCAGTGCTAGAGGGGGGGACCCAGCAGCTGGCTACACCTTC. The V and J genes are TRBV20-1 and TRBJ1-2; possible D gene TRBD1, 5 bases. Germline V gives CDR1 DFQATT, CDR2 SNEGSKA (reference sequence). Trimming removed 1 base at V and 7 bases at J, with 16 bases between. The CDR3 runs 14 residues.